The 13 T cell receptor beta chains listed next were all sequenced from one sample in a study of CD8+CD57+ T cells in acquired aplastic anemia. The authors sequenced patients whose flow cytometry had shown CD8+CD57+ cell expansion. The template for TCR beta VDJ and CDR3 sequence profiling was genomic DNA. TCRdb re-derived calls from the reads in MiXCR, one entry per CDR3 protein. The profile covers some 170,000 distinct CDR3 sequences, with around 50% appearing a single time and more than 0.95% taken by the ten largest. The sequencing input was sorted CD4+, CD8+, or CD8+CD57+ T cells (not recorded which) from PBMCs. These receptors all come from a human donor with aplastic anemia.

V is TRBV5-5 and J is TRBJ2-2, with D perhaps TRBD2 (5 bases). V lost 1 base, J lost 6 bases, and 16 bases lay in between. This CDR3 is 16 amino acids long. Germline V gene sequence: CDR1 SGHKS, CDR2 YYEKEE (reference sequence). DNA for the CDR3: TGTGCCAGCAGCTTGAGCCAGCGGCGACGCGCCGGGGAGCTGTTTTTT. It translates to CASSLSQRRRAGELFF.

The gene calls are TRBV18 and TRBJ2-5; perhaps D is TRBD1 or TRBD2 (5 bases each). Germline V gene lookup returns CDR1 KGHSH and CDR2 LQKENI. Trimming pared 4 bases from V and 4 bases from J, leaving 13 bases between. This CDR3 has 14 residues. The CDR3 DNA reads as TGTGCCAGCTCACTGTCGCGTGGGGGAGAGACCCAGTACTTC. Its protein is CASSLSRGGETQYF.

Regarding this clonotype: A single base separates this from a much larger clone, so it may be a read error. The chain couples TRBV6-1 to TRBJ1-2; possible D gene TRBD1, 5 bases. This CDR3 comprises 14 residues. Per the germline V gene, CDR1 is MNHNS and CDR2 is SASEGT. DNA of the CDR3: TGTGCCAGCTCTCAGGGAGTCATGGGGACTGGCTACGCCTTC. Residues: CASSQGVMGTGYAF.

The chain recombines TRBV10-3 with TRBJ2-3; 8 nucleotides align to TRBD1. The CDR3 consists of 12 residues. J was trimmed by 6 bases and V by 8 bases; bases with no gene match: 4. The germline gives CDR1 ENHRY, CDR2 SYGVKD. This CDR3 is CAIADREDTQYF. DNA for the CDR3: TGTGCCATCGCGGACAGGGAGGATACGCAGTATTTT.

This clonotype was detected ten times or more. The J gene is TRBJ1-1, the V gene TRBV7-2; D remains unclear. CDR3 size: 11 residues. CDR1 and CDR2 (germline): SGHTA, FQGNSA. V gave up 5 bases and J gave up 0 bases, with 1 base separating them. CDR3 coding DNA: TGTGCCAGCAGCGTGAACACTGAAGCTTTCTTT. This sequence encodes CASSVNTEAFF. Full variable domain (missing parts from reference TRBV7-2 and TRBJ1-1): GAGVSQSPSNKVTEKGKDVELRCDPISGHTALYWYRQSLGQGLEFLIYFQGNSAPDKSGLPSDRFSAERTGGSVSTLTIQRTQQEDSAVYLCASSVNTEAFFGQGTRLTVV.

The CDR3 DNA is TGCAGCCTATCCGGGGGGGACACCGGGGAGCTGTTTTTT. Translation gives CSLSGGDTGELFF. The gene calls are TRBV20-1 and TRBJ2-2, with 8 bases fitting TRBD2. This CDR3 contains 13 residues. Germline V gene data show CDR1 as DFQATT and CDR2 as SNEGSKA (reference sequence).

In this sample, this clonotype turned up many times. This chain connects TRBV5-1 to TRBJ2-5, with D uncertain. Trimming pared 0 bases from V and 1 base from J, leaving 16 bases between. The CDR3 spans 17 residues. Germline V gene lookup returns CDR1 SGHRS and CDR2 YFSETQ. CDR3 region: CASSLVSAGRPQETQYF. The CDR3 region has the DNA TGCGCCAGCAGCTTGGTTTCCGCAGGTCGGCCCCAAGAGACCCAGTACTTC.

This clonotype was counted many times. The CDR3: CASSVDASGGLVYTGELFF. In DNA, the CDR3 is TGTGCCAGCAGCGTAGATGCTAGCGGGGGCCTTGTCTACACCGGGGAGCTGTTTTTT. This chain joins TRBV9 and TRBJ2-2; 10 nucleotides match TRBD2. The CDR3 spans 19 residues. CDR1 is SGDLS, CDR2 YYNGEE, per germline. The trim removed 0 bases at V and 3 bases at J, leaving 11 bases unmatched.

This clonotype was found many times. The rearrangement joins TRBV12-3 or TRBV12-4 to TRBJ2-1; D is ambiguous. This CDR3 has 13 amino acids. V was trimmed by 4 bases and J by 7 bases, leaving 11 bases between them. CDR3 in DNA: TGTGCCAGCAGTTCGGTGTCCGGAAATGAGCAGTTCTTC. It encodes CASSSVSGNEQFF.

Many counts were recorded for this clonotype. V usage is TRBV7-8 and J usage is TRBJ2-1; TRBD2 matches 11 bases. This CDR3 is built from 16 residues. Germline V gives CDR1 SGHVS, CDR2 FQNEAQ. V shed 5 bases and J 5 bases; nucleotides not matched to a gene: 8. CDR3 protein: CASSITGTSGHNEQFF. Here the CDR3 DNA reads TGTGCCAGCAGCATTACCGGGACTAGCGGTCACAATGAGCAGTTCTTC.

The J gene is TRBJ2-3, the V gene TRBV10-3; D is ambiguous. Germline V gene data show CDR1 as ENHRY and CDR2 as SYGVKD. This CDR3 has 15 residues. The V end lost 3 bases, the J end lost 4 bases, and 14 bases lay between the germline ends. CDR3 residues: CAISDSEAGSDTQYF. CDR3 coding DNA: TGTGCCATCAGTGATTCCGAAGCAGGATCAGATACGCAGTATTTT.

This clonotype was counted ten times or more. This chain connects TRBV9 to TRBJ2-1; D not certain. The CDR3 sequence is 17 residues long. Trimming took 0 bases from V and 0 from J, leaving 13 bases between them. The germline gives CDR1 SGDLS, CDR2 YYNGEE. CDR3 nucleotide sequence: TGTGCCAGCAGCGTAGAACCGGGTCCGAGCTCCTACAATGAGCAGTTCTTC. Translating it yields CASSVEPGPSSYNEQFF.

The chain employs TRBV12-3 or TRBV12-4 and TRBJ2-1, with 11 bases aligning to TRBD2. The CDR3 has 16 amino acids. After removal of 5 bases from V and 0 bases from J, the junction contained 3 bases not matched to a gene. The CDR3 DNA reads as TGTGCCAGCAGTGCTAGCGGGAGGCTCTCCTACAATGAGCAGTTCTTC. This codes for CASSASGRLSYNEQFF.